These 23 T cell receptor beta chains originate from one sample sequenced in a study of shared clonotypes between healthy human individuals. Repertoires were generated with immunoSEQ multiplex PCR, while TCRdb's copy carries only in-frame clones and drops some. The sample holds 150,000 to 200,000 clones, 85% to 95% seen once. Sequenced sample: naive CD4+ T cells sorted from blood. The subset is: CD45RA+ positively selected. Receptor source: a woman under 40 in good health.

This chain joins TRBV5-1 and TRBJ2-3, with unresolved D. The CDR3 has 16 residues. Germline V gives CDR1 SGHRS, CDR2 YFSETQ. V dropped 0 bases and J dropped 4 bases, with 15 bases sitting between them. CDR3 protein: CASSLADVVRSDTQYF. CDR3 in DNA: TGCGCCAGCAGCTTGGCCGACGTGGTAAGGTCAGATACGCAGTATTTT.

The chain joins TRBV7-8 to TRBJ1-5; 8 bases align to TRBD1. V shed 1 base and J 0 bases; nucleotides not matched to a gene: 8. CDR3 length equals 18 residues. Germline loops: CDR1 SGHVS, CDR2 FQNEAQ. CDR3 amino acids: CASSLGGQDPISNQPQHF. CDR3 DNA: TGTGCCAGCAGCTTAGGGGGACAGGACCCCATTAGCAATCAGCCCCAGCATTTT.

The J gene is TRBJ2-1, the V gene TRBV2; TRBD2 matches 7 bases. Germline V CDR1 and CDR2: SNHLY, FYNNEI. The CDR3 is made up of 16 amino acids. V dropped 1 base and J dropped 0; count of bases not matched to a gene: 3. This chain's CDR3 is CASSEEVAGSYNEQFF. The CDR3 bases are TGTGCCAGCAGTGAAGAGGTAGCGGGCTCCTACAATGAGCAGTTCTTC.

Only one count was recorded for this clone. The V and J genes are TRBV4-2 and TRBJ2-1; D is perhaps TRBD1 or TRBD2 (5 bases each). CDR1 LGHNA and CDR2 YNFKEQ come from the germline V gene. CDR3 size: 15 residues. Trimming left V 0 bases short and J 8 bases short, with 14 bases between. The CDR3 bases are TGTGCCAGCAGCCAAGATCGGGGCAGGGAGTATGAGCAGTTCTTC. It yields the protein CASSQDRGREYEQFF.

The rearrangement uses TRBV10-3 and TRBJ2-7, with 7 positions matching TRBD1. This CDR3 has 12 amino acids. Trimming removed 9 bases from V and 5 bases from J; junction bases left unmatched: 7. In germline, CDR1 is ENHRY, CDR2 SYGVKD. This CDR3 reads CAIRGPTDEQYF. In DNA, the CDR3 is TGTGCCATTAGGGGGCCCACGGACGAGCAGTACTTC.

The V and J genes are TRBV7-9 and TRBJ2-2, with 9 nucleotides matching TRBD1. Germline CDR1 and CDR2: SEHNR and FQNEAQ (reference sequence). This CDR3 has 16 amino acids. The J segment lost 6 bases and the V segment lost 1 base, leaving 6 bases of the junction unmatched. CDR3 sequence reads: CASSLVGTGRPGELFF. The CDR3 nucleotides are TGTGCCAGCAGCTTAGTTGGGACAGGGCGGCCCGGGGAGCTGTTTTTT.

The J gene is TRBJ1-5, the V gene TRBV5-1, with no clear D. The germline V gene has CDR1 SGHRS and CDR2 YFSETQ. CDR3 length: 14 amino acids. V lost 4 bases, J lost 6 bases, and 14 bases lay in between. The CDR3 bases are TGCGCCAGCAGCCCCTCTTCGGCTGCTCAGCCCCAGCATTTT. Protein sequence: CASSPSSAAQPQHF.

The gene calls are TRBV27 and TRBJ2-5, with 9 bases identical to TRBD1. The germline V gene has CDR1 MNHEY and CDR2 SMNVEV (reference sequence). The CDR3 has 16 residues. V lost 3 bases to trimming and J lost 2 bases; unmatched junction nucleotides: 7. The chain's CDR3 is CASSLRTGALQETQYF. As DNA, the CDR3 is TGTGCCAGCAGTTTGAGGACAGGGGCTCTTCAAGAGACCCAGTACTTC.

In nucleotides, the CDR3 is TGTGCCAGTAGTATTTCGGGGACTAATCAGCCCCAGCATTTT. Amino acids: CASSISGTNQPQHF. V and J are TRBV19 and TRBJ1-5; maybe TRBD1 (5 bases). Germline CDR1 LNHDA, CDR2 SQIVND (reference sequence). This CDR3 has 14 residues. V lost 3 bases to trimming and J lost 4 bases, with 10 bases between them.

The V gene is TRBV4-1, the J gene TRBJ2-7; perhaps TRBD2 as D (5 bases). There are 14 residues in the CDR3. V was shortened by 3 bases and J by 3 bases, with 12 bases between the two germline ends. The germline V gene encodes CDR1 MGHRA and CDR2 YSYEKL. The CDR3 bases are TGCGCCAGCAGCCATACCGGACGGGACTACGAGCAGTACTTC. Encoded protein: CASSHTGRDYEQYF.

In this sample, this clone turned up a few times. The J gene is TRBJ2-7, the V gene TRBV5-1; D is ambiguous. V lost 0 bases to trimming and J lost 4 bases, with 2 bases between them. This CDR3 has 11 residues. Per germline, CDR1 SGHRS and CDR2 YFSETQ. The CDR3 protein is CASSLGYEQYF. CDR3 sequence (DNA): TGCGCCAGCAGCTTGGGGTACGAGCAGTACTTC.

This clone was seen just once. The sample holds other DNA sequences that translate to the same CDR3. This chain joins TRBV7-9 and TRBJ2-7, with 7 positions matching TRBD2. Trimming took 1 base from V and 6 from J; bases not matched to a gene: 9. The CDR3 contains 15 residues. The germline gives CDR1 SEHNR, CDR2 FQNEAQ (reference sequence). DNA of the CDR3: TGTGCCAGCAGCTTAGGGGGGGGAGGGCAAAGCGAGCAGTACTTC. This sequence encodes CASSLGGGGQSEQYF.

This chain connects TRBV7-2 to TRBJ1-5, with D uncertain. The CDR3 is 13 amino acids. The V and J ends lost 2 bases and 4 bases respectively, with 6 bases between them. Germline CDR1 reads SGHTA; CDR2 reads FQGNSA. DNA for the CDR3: TGTGCCAGCAGCTTATCCGAGAATCAGCCCCAGCATTTT. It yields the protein CASSLSENQPQHF.

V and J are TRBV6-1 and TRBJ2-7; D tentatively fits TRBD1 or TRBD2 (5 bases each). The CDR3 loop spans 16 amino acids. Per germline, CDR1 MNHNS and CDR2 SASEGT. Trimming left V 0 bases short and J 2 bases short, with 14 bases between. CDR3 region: CASSEAGAWDAYEQYF. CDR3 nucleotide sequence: TGTGCCAGCAGTGAAGCCGGGGCTTGGGACGCCTACGAGCAGTACTTC.

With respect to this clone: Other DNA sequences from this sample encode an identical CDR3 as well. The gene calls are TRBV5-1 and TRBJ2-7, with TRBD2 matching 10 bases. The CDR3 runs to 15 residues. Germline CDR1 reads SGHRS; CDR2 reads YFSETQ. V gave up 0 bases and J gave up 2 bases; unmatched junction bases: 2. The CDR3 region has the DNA TGCGCCAGCAGCTTGGCTAGCGGGAGTACCTACGAGCAGTACTTC. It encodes CASSLASGSTYEQYF.

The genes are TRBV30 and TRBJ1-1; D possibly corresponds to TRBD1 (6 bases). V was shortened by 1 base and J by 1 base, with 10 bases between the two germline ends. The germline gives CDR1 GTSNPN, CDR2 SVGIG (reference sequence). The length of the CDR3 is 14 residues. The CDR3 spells CAWSEQGRNTEAFF. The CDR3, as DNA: TGTGCCTGGAGTGAACAGGGTCGGAACACTGAAGCTTTCTTT.

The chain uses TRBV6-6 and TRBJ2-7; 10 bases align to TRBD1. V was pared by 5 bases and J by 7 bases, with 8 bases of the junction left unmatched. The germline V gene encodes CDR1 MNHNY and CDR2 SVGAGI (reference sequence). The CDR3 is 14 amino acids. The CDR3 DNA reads TGTGCCAGCAGTAGAGACAGGGGGCCTGGGGAGCAGTACTTC. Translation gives CASSRDRGPGEQYF.

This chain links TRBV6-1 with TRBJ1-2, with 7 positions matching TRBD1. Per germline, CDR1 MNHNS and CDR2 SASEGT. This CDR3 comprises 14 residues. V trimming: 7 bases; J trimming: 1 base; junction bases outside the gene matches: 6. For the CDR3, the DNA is TGTGCCAGCACGGGGACAGCGATTAACTATGGCTACACCTTC. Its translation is CASTGTAINYGYTF.

The CDR3 here is CASSLGTSGRATYEQYF. The CDR3, as DNA: TGTGCCAGCAGCCTCGGGACTAGCGGGAGGGCCACCTACGAGCAGTACTTC. This chain joins TRBV28 and TRBJ2-7; 16 nucleotides agree with TRBD2. Trimming at V came to 6 bases and at J to 2 bases, leaving 7 bases not matched to a gene. Germline loops: CDR1 MDHEN, CDR2 SYDVKM. The length of the CDR3 is 17 residues.

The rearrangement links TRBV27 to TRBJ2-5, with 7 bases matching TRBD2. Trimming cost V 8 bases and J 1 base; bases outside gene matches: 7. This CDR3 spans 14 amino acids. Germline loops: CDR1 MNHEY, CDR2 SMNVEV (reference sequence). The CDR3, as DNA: TGTGCCAGCGGGTCTAGCGGACCCCAAGAGACCCAGTACTTC. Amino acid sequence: CASGSSGPQETQYF.

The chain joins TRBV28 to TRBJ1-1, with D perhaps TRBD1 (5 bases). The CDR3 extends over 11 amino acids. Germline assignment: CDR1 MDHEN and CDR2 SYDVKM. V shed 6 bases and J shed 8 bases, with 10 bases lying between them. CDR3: CASRGAGEAFF. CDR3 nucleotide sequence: TGTGCCAGCAGAGGGGCGGGGGAAGCTTTCTTT. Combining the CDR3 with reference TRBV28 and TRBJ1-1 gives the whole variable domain DVKVTQSSRYLVKRTGEKVFLECVQDMDHENMFWYRQDPGLGLRLIYFSYDVKMKEKGDIPEGYSVSREKKERFSLILESASTNQTSMYLCASRGAGEAFFGQGTRLTVV.

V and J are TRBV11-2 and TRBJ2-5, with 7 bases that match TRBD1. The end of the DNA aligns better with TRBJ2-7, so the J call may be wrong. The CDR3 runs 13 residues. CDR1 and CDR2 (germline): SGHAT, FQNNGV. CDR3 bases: TGTGCCAGCAGCGTAACAACAGGGGTCGAGCAGTACTTC. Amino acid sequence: CASSVTTGVEQYF.

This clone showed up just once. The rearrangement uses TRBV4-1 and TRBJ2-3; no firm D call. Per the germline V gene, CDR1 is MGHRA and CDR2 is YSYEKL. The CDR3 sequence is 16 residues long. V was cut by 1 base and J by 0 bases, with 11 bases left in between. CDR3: CASSQGKHTSTDTQYF. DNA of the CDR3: TGCGCCAGCAGCCAAGGAAAGCATACTAGCACAGATACGCAGTATTTT.